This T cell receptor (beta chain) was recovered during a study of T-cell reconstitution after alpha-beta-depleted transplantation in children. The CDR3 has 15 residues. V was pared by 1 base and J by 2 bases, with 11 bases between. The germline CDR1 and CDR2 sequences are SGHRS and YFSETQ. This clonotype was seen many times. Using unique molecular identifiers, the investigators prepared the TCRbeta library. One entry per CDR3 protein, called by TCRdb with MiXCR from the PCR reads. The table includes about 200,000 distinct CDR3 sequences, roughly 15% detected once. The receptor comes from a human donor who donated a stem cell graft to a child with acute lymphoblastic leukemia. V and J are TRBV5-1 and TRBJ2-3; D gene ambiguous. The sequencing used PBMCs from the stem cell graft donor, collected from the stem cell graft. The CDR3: CASSLTSPDTDTQYF. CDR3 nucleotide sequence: TGCGCCAGCAGCTTGACTTCCCCTGACACAGATACGCAGTATTTT.